Given below is one TCR beta chain in context. The data belong to a study of control samples from healthy donors and cancer patients. The CDR3 runs 14 residues. Per the germline V gene, CDR1 is MNHEY and CDR2 is SVGAGI. Trimming cost V 6 bases and J 4 bases; bases outside gene matches: 6. The table came from immunoSEQ multiplex PCR; TCRdb's copy has only in-frame clones and leaves some out. Of tens of thousands of clones listed, 95% to 96% are singletons. V gene TRBV6-5 combines with J gene TRBJ1-2, with TRBD1 identical over 9 bases. This clonotype originated in a young woman in good health. The sequenced material came from blood. The DNA for the CDR3 is TGTGCCAGCAGCAGACAGGGGGAAAGCTATGGCTACACCTTC. It specifies CASSRQGESYGYTF.